The clone carrying this TCR beta chain was counted a few times. The primer mix had 60 Vbeta and 13 Jbeta primers. Profiled with immunoSEQ multiplex PCR; TCRdb holds only in-frame clones, not every one. The sample comprises about 130,000 clones, around 80% of which are singletons, and around 0.99% rests with the top ten. The record originates from a study of cytomegalovirus exposure and HLA in healthy donors. The J segment lost 0 bases and the V segment lost 11 bases, leaving 7 bases of the junction unmatched. The CDR3 sequence is 13 residues long. CDR1 and CDR2 from the germline V gene are MDHEN and SYDVKM.

Sequenced input: PBMCs. The origin of this receptor is a woman in her twenties or thirties in good health and CMV-seronegative. V gene TRBV28 combines with J gene TRBJ2-7; 7 bases agree with TRBD2. CDR3 coding DNA: TGTGCCTCCCAGCGGGACGTCTCCTACGAGCAGTACTTC. Protein sequence: CASQRDVSYEQYF.